Below are 24 T cell receptor beta chains sequenced from a single sample in a study of blood T cell repertoires in COVID-19. TCRdb keeps only in-frame clones here, not all; method: immunoSEQ multiplex PCR. The sample includes around 210,000 clones, over 60% of them seen just once. Sequenced: peripheral blood. These receptors were collected from a woman aged 65 to 85 with acute or convalescent COVID-19.

The genes are TRBV28 and TRBJ2-7, with D possibly being TRBD1 (5 bases). CDR1 is MDHEN, CDR2 SYDVKM, per germline. The ends were cut back, 5 bases at V and 0 bases at J, with 14 bases in the middle. The CDR3 has 15 amino acids. This chain's CDR3 is CASSPPDSISYEQYF. The CDR3 DNA is TGTGCCAGCAGTCCCCCCGACAGTATCTCCTACGAGCAGTACTTC.

This clone came up once. The chain recombines TRBV21-1 with TRBJ2-1; the table's D call TRBD1 went unverified against the DNA. TRBV21-1 is designated a pseudogene. The CDR3 totals 18 residues. CDR3: CASSKPGILGSSYNEQFF. The CDR3 coding sequence is TGTGCCAGCAGCAAACCAGGGATACTGGGCAGTTCCTACAATGAGCAGTTCTTC.

The rearrangement uses TRBV6-5 and TRBJ1-4; 10 bases are a match to TRBD1. The CDR3 has 15 amino acids. In germline, CDR1 is MNHEY, CDR2 SVGAGI. J gave up 7 bases and V 2 bases, and 4 bases lay outside the gene matches. CDR3 in amino acids: CASSYPGTGAEKLFF. The CDR3 DNA sequence: TGTGCCAGCAGTTACCCCGGGACAGGGGCTGAAAAACTGTTTTTT.

This clone was seen once. The J gene is TRBJ2-5, the V gene TRBV11-2; a possible D gene is TRBD2 (7 bases). This CDR3 has 14 amino acids. Trimming took 6 bases from V and 4 from J, leaving 15 bases between them. Germline assignment: CDR1 SGHAT and CDR2 FQNNGV. The CDR3 reads CASREGGGIETQYF. DNA of the CDR3: TGTGCCAGCAGGGAGGGAGGGGGTATAGAGACCCAGTACTTC.

V and J are TRBV10-3 and TRBJ1-5; D is perhaps TRBD1 (5 bases). The CDR3 covers 15 residues. Per the germline V gene, CDR1 is ENHRY and CDR2 is SYGVKD. Trimming stripped 3 bases from V and 1 base from J, with 10 bases between. The CDR3, as DNA: TGTGCCATCAGTGACAGGGAGGGGAGCAATCAGCCCCAGCATTTT. It specifies CAISDREGSNQPQHF.

Worth noting for this clone: Other DNA sequences from this sample encode an identical CDR3 as well. The chain recombines TRBV5-1 with TRBJ2-2; D may be TRBD1 (5 bases). CDR1 and CDR2 (germline): SGHRS, YFSETQ. This CDR3 has 14 residues. V lost 4 bases to trimming and J lost 1 base, with 8 bases between them. The CDR3 coding sequence is TGCGCCAGCAGCCTAGACAGGAACACCGGGGAGCTGTTTTTT. It translates to CASSLDRNTGELFF.

The rearrangement uses TRBV7-2 and TRBJ2-3; TRBD2 matches at 11 bases. CDR1 is SGHTA, CDR2 FQGNSA, per germline. J was trimmed by 6 bases and V by 5 bases; bases with no gene match: 4. This CDR3 comprises 14 residues. The CDR3 sequence: CASSPRTSGDTQYF. In DNA, the CDR3 is TGTGCCAGCAGCCCTCGGACTAGCGGGGATACGCAGTATTTT.

This chain links TRBV24-1 with TRBJ2-7; D is perhaps TRBD1 (5 bases). Trimming removed 0 bases from V and 11 bases from J, with 10 bases in between. The CDR3 is 12 amino acids. Germline assignment: CDR1 KGHDR and CDR2 SFDVKD. The CDR3 sequence is CATSDLRGMEYF. CDR3 DNA: TGTGCCACCAGTGATTTGAGGGGCATGGAGTACTTC.

The rearrangement uses TRBV12-3 or TRBV12-4 and TRBJ1-5; no reliable D call. Trimming left V 6 bases short and J 1 base short, with 7 bases between. The CDR3 consists of 13 residues. Here the CDR3 reads CASSPGSNQPQHF. The CDR3, as DNA: TGTGCCAGCAGCCCCGGGAGCAATCAGCCCCAGCATTTT.

This rearrangement joins TRBV7-3 to TRBJ2-5; the match to TRBD2 covers 9 bases. V shed 6 bases and J 5 bases; nucleotides not matched to a gene: 10. The CDR3 contains 15 residues. Germline CDR1 is SGHTA and CDR2 is FQGTGA. The CDR3 spells CASSSSGDVGETQYF. In nucleotides, the CDR3 is TGTGCCAGCAGTTCTAGCGGGGATGTGGGGGAGACCCAGTACTTC.

The chain employs TRBV10-3 and TRBJ1-6; D is unresolved. V lost 3 bases to trimming and J lost 0 bases, with 6 bases between them. CDR1 is ENHRY and CDR2 is SYGVKD in the germline V gene. CDR3 length: 15 amino acids. The CDR3 spells CAISDGSSYNSPLHF. CDR3 DNA: TGTGCCATCAGTGACGGGAGCTCCTATAATTCACCCCTCCACTTT.

The rearrangement uses TRBV19 and TRBJ1-2; D gene unclear. Germline CDR1 LNHDA, CDR2 SQIVND (reference sequence). Trimming stripped 10 bases from V and 8 bases from J, with 20 bases between. The CDR3 is made up of 13 amino acids. CDR3 in DNA: TGTGCCACTCGACGGAGAGTGGAGGACGGCTACACCTTC. This translates into CATRRRVEDGYTF. Full variable domain (remainder filled in from reference TRBV19 and TRBJ1-2): DGGITQSPKYLFRKEGQNVTLSCEQNLNHDAMYWYRQDPGQGLRLIYYSQIVNDFQKGDIAEGYSVSREKKESFPLTVTSAQKNPTAFYLCATRRRVEDGYTFGSGTRLTVV.

This sequence joins TRBV18 and TRBJ1-1; a weak D match, TRBD1 (5 bases). V gave up 6 bases and J gave up 4 bases, with 12 bases separating them. The germline CDR1 and CDR2 sequences are KGHSH and LQKENI. CDR3 length: 13 residues. Here the CDR3 DNA reads TGTGCCAGCTCCCCGACAGCGAGCACTGAAGCTTTCTTT. Its protein is CASSPTASTEAFF.

This chain links TRBV6-5 with TRBJ2-7; D is ambiguous. Germline V gene sequence: CDR1 MNHEY, CDR2 SVGAGI. V gave up 4 bases and J gave up 0 bases, with 13 bases separating them. CDR3 length: 15 residues. As DNA, the CDR3 is TGTGCCAGCAGTTGCCTCATAACAAGCTCCTACGAGCAGTACTTC. Translating it yields CASSCLITSSYEQYF.

This clone has more than one count but fewer than ten. V is TRBV27 and J is TRBJ2-7, with TRBD1 as a possible D gene (6 bases). V lost 5 bases and J 5 bases, leaving 13 bases between the germline ends. The germline CDR1 and CDR2 sequences are MNHEY and SMNVEV (reference sequence). The CDR3 is 13 amino acids. CDR3 region: CASSLLQGNEQYF. The CDR3 DNA reads as TGTGCCAGCAGTCTCCTTCAGGGGAACGAGCAGTACTTC.

This chain joins TRBV28 and TRBJ2-7, with no clear D. There are 13 residues in the CDR3. CDR1 and CDR2 (germline): MDHEN, SYDVKM. V dropped 2 bases and J dropped 6 bases, with 11 bases sitting between them. Here the CDR3 reads CASSLAPRSEQYF. For the CDR3, the DNA is TGTGCCAGCAGTTTAGCCCCTAGGAGCGAGCAGTACTTC.

The V call is TRBV11-2, the J call TRBJ1-1; D is unresolved. The CDR3 contains 14 residues. The V and J ends lost 1 base and 7 bases respectively, with 13 bases between them. Germline CDR1 is SGHAT and CDR2 is FQNNGV. In nucleotides, the CDR3 is TGTGCCAGCAGCTTAGCGGCGGGTAGTGGTGAAGCTTTCTTT. The encoded protein is CASSLAAGSGEAFF. Variable domain in full (rest from reference TRBV11-2 and TRBJ1-1): EAGVAQSPRYKIIEKRQSVAFWCNPISGHATLYWYQQILGQGPKLLIQFQNNGVVDDSQLPKDRFSAERLKGVDSTLKIQPAKLEDSAVYLCASSLAAGSGEAFFGQGTRLTVV.

The chain couples TRBV28 to TRBJ2-5; 12 nucleotides agree with TRBD1. The CDR3 runs 18 residues. Trimming cost V 2 bases and J 5 bases; bases outside gene matches: 12. CDR1 is MDHEN, CDR2 SYDVKM, per germline. The CDR3 DNA follows: TGTGCCAGCAGTTTAGGGGGACAGGGGGCGCGAATGTTGGAGACCCAGTACTTC. Translation: CASSLGGQGARMLETQYF.

In this sample, this clone turned up a few times. The rearrangement links TRBV5-5 to TRBJ1-1, with 8 positions matching TRBD1. Per germline, CDR1 SGHKS and CDR2 YYEKEE (reference sequence). The CDR3 totals 15 residues. With V trimmed by 0 bases and J by 2 bases, 3 bases remained unmatched. CDR3 protein: CASSLAPGGNTEAFF. CDR3 DNA: TGTGCCAGCAGCTTGGCCCCAGGGGGCAACACTGAAGCTTTCTTT.

The chain is built from TRBV30 and TRBJ2-7, with D maybe TRBD1 (5 bases). The CDR3 consists of 15 residues. The V end was cut by 0 bases, the J end by 0 bases, with 12 bases between. Germline values: CDR1 GTSNPN, CDR2 SVGIG (reference sequence). The CDR3 is CAWSVQDRSSYEQYF. The CDR3 region has the DNA TGTGCCTGGAGTGTACAGGACCGCAGCTCCTACGAGCAGTACTTC.

This clone was counted between two and nine times. The rearrangement joins TRBV6-5 to TRBJ1-1; 7 bases agree with TRBD1. The CDR3 runs 13 residues. Germline CDR1 MNHEY, CDR2 SVGAGI. J lost 3 bases, V lost 6 bases, and 4 bases had no gene match. The CDR3 sequence is CASSLDRDTEAFF. The CDR3 DNA is TGTGCCAGCAGCCTCGACAGGGACACTGAAGCTTTCTTT.

The rearrangement links TRBV20-1 to TRBJ1-1, with TRBD1 matching 9 bases. V was clipped by 3 bases and J by 4 bases; unmatched bases: 6. The CDR3 is made up of 14 amino acids. Per the germline V gene, CDR1 is DFQATT and CDR2 is SNEGSKA (reference sequence). The CDR3 loop reads CSASWGQGLTEAFF. The CDR3 region has the DNA TGCAGTGCTAGTTGGGGACAGGGTCTCACTGAAGCTTTCTTT.

The rearrangement joins TRBV7-6 to TRBJ2-1; the D is unclear. CDR3 size: 11 residues. The V end was cut by 6 bases, the J end by 9 bases, with 9 bases between. Germline assignment: CDR1 SGHVS and CDR2 FNYEAQ. CDR3 sequence reads: CASSSEVEQFF. The CDR3 coding sequence is TGTGCCAGCAGTTCAGAGGTTGAGCAGTTCTTC.

This sequence joins TRBV28 and TRBJ1-2; D gene unclear. The germline V gene has CDR1 MDHEN and CDR2 SYDVKM. Trimming removed 8 bases at V and 14 bases at J, with 12 bases between. The CDR3 runs to 9 residues. CDR3 DNA: TGTGCCAGCGGAGGGTCGGGTACCTTC. This encodes CASGGSGTF.